This T cell receptor beta chain was sequenced for a study of OX40 agonist ivuxolimab in advanced cancers. Whole-study context: Patient treatment consisted of intravenous ivuxolimab administration every 2 weeks at 0.01 to 10 mg/kg. Under the entry rules, prior anti-PD-1, anti-PD-L1 or anti-CTLA-4 therapy was allowed, and 40% had some. Notes on the study in general: Both blood CD4+ and CD8+ T cells showed clonal growth by week 6 at 0.1 to 3.0 mg/kg.

This table comes from immunoSEQ multiplex PCR, and its TCRdb copy is limited to in-frame clones, with some not included. The data contain about 38,000 clones, 89% of them seen just once; the ten biggest clones take up over 40%. Remarks on this clone: Antigen unknown.

CDR1 is SGDLS, CDR2 YYNGEE, per germline. This CDR3 has 15 amino acids. J was trimmed by 2 bases and V by 0 bases; bases with no gene match: 1. The sequence derives from an adult with an advanced solid tumor such as melanoma, head and neck, liver or kidney cancer. The chain uses TRBV9 and TRBJ2-1; 8 nucleotides match TRBD2. The specimen comprised CD4+ or CD8+ T cells sorted from blood, sampled in a trial of the OX40 agonist ivuxolimab. CDR3 DNA: TGTGCCAGCAGCGTAGGCGGGGGGACCTACAATGAGCAGTTCTTC. It translates to CASSVGGGTYNEQFF.